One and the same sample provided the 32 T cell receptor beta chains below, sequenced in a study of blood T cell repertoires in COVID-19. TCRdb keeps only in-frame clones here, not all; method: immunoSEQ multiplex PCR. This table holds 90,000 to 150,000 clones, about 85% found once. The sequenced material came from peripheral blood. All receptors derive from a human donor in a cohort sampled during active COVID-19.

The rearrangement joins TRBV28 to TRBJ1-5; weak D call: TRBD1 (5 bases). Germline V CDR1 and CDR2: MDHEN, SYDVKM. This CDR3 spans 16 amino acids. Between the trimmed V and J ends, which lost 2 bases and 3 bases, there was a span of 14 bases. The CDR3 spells CASSLVYGGVNQPQHF. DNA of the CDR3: TGTGCCAGCAGTTTAGTTTACGGGGGGGTCAATCAGCCCCAGCATTTT.

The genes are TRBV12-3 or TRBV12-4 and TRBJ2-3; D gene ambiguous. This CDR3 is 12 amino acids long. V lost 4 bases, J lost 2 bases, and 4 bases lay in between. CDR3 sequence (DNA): TGTGCCAGCAGTTCCATCACAGATACGCAGTATTTT. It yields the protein CASSSITDTQYF.

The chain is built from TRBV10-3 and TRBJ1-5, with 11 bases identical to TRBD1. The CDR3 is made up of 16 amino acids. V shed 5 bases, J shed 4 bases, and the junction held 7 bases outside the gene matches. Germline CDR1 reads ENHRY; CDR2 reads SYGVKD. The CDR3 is CAISSRTGGANQPQHF. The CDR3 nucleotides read TGTGCCATCAGTTCTCGGACAGGGGGCGCGAATCAGCCCCAGCATTTT.

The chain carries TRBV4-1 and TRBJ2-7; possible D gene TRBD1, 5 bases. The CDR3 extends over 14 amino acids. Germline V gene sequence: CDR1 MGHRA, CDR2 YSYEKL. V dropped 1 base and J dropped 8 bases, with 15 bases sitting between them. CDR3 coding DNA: TGCGCCAGCAGCCAAGGGGGCTCGTTCCATCAGCAGTACTTC. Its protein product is CASSQGGSFHQQYF.

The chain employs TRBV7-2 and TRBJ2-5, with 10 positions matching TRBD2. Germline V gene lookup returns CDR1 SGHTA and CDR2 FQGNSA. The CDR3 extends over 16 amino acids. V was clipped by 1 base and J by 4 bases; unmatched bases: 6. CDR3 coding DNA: TGTGCCAGCAGCTTAGGGGTAGCGGGAGGCCTAGAGACCCAGTACTTC. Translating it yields CASSLGVAGGLETQYF.

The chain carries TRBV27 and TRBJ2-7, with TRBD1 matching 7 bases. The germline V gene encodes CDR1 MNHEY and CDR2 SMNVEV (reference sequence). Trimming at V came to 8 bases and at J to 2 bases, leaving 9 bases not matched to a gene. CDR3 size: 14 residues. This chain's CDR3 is CASSSAGTAYEQYF. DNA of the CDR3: TGTGCCAGCTCCAGTGCCGGGACAGCCTACGAGCAGTACTTC.

The CDR3 DNA sequence: TGTGCTAGTGGTTTGGACGCCCTCCTTAACTTGTGGGAGCAGTACTTC. Its translation: CASGLDALLNLWEQYF. The rearrangement links TRBV12-5 to TRBJ2-7, with D hard to call. This CDR3 region has 16 residues. The germline V gene has CDR1 LGHNT and CDR2 FRNRAP. V was cut by 1 base and J by 7 bases, with 20 bases left in between.

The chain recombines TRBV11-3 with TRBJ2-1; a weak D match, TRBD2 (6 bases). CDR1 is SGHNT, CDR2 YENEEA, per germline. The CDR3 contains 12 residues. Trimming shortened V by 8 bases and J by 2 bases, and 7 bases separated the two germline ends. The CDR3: CASCGAYNEQFF. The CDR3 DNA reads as TGTGCCAGCTGCGGGGCCTACAATGAGCAGTTCTTC.

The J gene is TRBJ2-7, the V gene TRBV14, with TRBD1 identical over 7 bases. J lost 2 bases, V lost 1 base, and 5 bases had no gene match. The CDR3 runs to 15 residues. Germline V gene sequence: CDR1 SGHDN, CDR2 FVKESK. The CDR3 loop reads CASSQARDSPYEQYF. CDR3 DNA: TGTGCCAGCAGCCAAGCCCGGGACAGTCCCTACGAGCAGTACTTC.

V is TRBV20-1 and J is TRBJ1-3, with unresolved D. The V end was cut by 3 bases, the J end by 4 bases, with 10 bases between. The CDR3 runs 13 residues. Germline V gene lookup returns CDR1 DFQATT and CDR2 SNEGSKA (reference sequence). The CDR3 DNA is TGCAGTGCTAGTCGGTCGCGGGGAAACACCATATATTTT. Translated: CSASRSRGNTIYF.

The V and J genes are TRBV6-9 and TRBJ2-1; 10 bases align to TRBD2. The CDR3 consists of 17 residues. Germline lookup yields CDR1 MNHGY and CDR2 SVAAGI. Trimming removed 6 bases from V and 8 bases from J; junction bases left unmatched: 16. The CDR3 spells CASRLDRVEREGDEQFF. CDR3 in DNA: TGTGCCAGCAGACTCGACAGGGTCGAGCGGGAGGGCGATGAGCAGTTCTTC.

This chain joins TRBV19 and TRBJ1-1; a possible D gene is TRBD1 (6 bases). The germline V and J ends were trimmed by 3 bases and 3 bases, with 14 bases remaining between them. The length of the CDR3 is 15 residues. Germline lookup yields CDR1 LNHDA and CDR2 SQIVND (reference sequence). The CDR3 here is CASSIYRVGDTEAFF. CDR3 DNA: TGTGCCAGTAGTATCTACAGGGTAGGGGACACTGAAGCTTTCTTT.

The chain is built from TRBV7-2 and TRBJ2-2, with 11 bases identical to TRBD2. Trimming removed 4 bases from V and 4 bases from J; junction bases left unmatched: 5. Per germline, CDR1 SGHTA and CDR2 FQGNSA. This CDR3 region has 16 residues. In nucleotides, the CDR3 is TGTGCCAGCAGCTCACTAGCGGGGGTTCCCACCGGGGAGCTGTTTTTT. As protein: CASSSLAGVPTGELFF.

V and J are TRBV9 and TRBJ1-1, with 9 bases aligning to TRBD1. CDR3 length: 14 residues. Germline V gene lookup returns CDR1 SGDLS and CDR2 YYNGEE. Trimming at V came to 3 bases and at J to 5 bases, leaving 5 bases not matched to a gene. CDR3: CASSDTGGGTEAFF. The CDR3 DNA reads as TGTGCCAGCAGCGATACAGGGGGCGGAACTGAAGCTTTCTTT.

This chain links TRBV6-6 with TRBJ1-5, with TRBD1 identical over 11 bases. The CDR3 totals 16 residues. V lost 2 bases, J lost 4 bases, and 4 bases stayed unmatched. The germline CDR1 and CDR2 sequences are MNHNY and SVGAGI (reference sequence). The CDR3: CASSYSGTGGNQPQHF. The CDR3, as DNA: TGTGCCAGCAGTTACAGCGGGACAGGGGGGAATCAGCCCCAGCATTTT.

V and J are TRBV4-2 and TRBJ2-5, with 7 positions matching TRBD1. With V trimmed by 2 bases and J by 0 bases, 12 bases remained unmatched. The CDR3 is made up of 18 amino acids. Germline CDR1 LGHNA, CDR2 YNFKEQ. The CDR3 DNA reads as TGTGCCAGCAGCCAAATGAGGCAGGGACAGCCGTACCAAGAGACCCAGTACTTC. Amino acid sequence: CASSQMRQGQPYQETQYF.

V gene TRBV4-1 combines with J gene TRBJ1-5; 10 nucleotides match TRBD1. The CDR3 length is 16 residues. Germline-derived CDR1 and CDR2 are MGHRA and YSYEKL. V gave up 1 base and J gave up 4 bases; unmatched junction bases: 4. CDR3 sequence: CASSQAGTGVNQPQHF. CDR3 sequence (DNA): TGCGCCAGCAGCCAAGCCGGGACAGGGGTAAATCAGCCCCAGCATTTT.

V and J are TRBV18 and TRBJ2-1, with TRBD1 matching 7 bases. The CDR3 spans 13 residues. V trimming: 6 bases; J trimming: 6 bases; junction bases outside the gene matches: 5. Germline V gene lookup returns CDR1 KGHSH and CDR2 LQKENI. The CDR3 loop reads CASSTGSVNEQFF. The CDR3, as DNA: TGTGCCAGCTCGACAGGGTCCGTCAATGAGCAGTTCTTC.

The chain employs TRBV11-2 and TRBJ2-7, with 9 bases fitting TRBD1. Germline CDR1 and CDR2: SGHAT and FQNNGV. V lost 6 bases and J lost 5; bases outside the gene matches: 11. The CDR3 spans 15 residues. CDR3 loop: CASRTTGTGFHEQYF. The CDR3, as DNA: TGTGCCAGCAGGACAACCGGGACAGGGTTTCACGAGCAGTACTTC.

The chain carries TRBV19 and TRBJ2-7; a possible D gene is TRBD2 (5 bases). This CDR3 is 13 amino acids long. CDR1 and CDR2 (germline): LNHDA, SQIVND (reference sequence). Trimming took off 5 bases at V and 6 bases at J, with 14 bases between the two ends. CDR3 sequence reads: CASSSEGLGEQYF. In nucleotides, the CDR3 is TGTGCCAGTAGTTCAGAAGGACTTGGCGAGCAGTACTTC.

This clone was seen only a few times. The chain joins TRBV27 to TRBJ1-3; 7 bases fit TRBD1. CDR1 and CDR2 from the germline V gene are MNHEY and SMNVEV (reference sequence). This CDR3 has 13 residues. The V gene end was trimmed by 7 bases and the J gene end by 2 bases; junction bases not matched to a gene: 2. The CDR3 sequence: CASKTGTGNTIYF. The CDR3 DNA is TGTGCCAGCAAGACAGGGACTGGAAACACCATATATTTT.

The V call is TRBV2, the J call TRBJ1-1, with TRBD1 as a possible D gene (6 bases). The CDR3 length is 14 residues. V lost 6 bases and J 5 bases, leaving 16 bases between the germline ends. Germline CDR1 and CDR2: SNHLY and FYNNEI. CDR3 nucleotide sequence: TGTGCCAGCAGCTTAACGGGGGGCTCTACTGAAGCTTTCTTT. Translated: CASSLTGGSTEAFF.

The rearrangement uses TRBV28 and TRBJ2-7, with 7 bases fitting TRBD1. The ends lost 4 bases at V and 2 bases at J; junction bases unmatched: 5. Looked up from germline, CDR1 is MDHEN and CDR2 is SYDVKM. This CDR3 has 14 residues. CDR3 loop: CASSSLTGTYEQYF. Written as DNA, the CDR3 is TGTGCCAGCAGTTCTTTGACAGGGACCTACGAGCAGTACTTC.

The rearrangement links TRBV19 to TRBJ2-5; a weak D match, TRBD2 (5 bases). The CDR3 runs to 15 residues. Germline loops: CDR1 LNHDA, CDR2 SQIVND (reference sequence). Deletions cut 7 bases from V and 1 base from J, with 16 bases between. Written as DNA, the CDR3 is TGTGCCAGTACCGGGCTAGGACTGCCCCAAGAGACCCAGTACTTC. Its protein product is CASTGLGLPQETQYF. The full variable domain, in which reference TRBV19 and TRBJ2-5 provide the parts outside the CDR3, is DGGITQSPKYLFRKEGQNVTLSCEQNLNHDAMYWYRQDPGQGLRLIYYSQIVNDFQKGDIAEGYSVSREKKESFPLTVTSAQKNPTAFYLCASTGLGLPQETQYFGPGTRLLVL.

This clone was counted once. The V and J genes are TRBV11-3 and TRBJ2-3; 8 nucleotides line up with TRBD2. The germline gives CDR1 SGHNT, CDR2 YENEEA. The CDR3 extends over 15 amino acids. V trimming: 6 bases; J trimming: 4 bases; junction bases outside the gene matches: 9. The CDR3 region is CASRTSAGVADTQYF. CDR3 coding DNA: TGTGCCAGCAGAACTTCAGCGGGAGTCGCAGATACGCAGTATTTT.

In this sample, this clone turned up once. CDR3 loop: CAISTGTSGNTIYF. CDR3 in DNA: TGTGCCATCAGTACAGGGACCTCTGGAAACACCATATATTTT. This sequence joins TRBV10-3 and TRBJ1-3; weak D call: TRBD1 (6 bases). The germline gives CDR1 ENHRY, CDR2 SYGVKD. This CDR3 contains 14 residues. V was shortened by 5 bases and J by 0 bases, with 8 bases between the two germline ends.

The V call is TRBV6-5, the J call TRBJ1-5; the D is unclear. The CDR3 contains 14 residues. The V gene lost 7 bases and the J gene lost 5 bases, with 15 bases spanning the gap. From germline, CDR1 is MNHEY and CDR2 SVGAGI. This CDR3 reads CASIDGLAYQPQHF. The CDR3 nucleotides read TGTGCCAGCATCGACGGGTTAGCATATCAGCCCCAGCATTTT.

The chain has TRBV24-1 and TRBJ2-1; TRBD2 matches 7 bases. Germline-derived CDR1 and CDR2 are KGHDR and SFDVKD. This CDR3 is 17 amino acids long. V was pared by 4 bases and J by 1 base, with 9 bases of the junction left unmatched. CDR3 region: CATSDRAAGFSYNEQFF. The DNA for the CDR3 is TGTGCCACCAGTGACCGGGCAGCGGGGTTTTCCTACAATGAGCAGTTCTTC.

In DNA form, the CDR3 reads TGCGCCAGCAGGGTCCGGGACAGGGGGCTACTAGCGGGACCCTACGAGCAGTACTTC. Its translation is CASRVRDRGLLAGPYEQYF. The rearrangement uses TRBV5-1 and TRBJ2-7, with TRBD1 matching over 12 bases. The CDR3 sequence is 19 residues long. The V and J ends lost 5 bases and 2 bases, in that order; junction bases with no gene match: 17. Germline V lookup: CDR1 SGHRS, CDR2 YFSETQ.

DNA of the CDR3: TGTGCCAGCAGCCAAGTTCAGAGGGGGAATTTTAGGGAAAAACTGTTTTTT. Amino acids: CASSQVQRGNFREKLFF. This chain joins TRBV3-1 (or the pseudogene TRBV3-2) and TRBJ1-4; tentative D call: TRBD1 (6 bases). CDR1 is LGHDT and CDR2 is YNNKEL in the germline V gene (reference sequence). This CDR3 has 17 amino acids. Trimming shortened V by 1 base and J by 8 bases, and 20 bases separated the two germline ends.

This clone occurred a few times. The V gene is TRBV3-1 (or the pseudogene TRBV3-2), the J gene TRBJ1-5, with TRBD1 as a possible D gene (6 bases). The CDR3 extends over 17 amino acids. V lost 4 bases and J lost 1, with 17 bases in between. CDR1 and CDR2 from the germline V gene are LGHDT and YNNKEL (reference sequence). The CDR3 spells CASSPEQGRGSNQPQHF. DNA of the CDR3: TGTGCCAGCAGCCCCGAACAGGGCCGGGGCAGCAATCAGCCCCAGCATTTT.

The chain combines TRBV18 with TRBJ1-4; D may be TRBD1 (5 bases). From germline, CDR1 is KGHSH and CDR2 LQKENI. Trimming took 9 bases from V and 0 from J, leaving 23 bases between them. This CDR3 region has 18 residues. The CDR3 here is CASSIRQKTGATNEKLFF. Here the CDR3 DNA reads TGTGCCAGTTCCATCCGCCAAAAAACAGGAGCAACTAATGAAAAACTGTTTTTT. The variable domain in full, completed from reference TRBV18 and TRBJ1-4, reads NAGVMQNPRHLVRRRGQEARLRCSPMKGHSHVYWYRQLPEEGLKFMVYLQKENIIDESGMPKERFSAEFPKEGPSILRIQQVVRGDSAAYFCASSIRQKTGATNEKLFFGSGTQLSVL.